This T cell receptor beta chain was sequenced in a study of OX40 agonist ivuxolimab in advanced cancers. Using immunoSEQ multiplex PCR, the repertoire was profiled, and TCRdb retains in-frame clones only, with some absent. The sample has some 83,000 clones, around 90% seen once; the top ten hold 8.4%. Peripheral blood came from all dose cohorts at three timepoints. V was shortened by 4 bases and J by 6 bases, with 18 bases between the two germline ends. The CDR3 runs 15 residues. Per the germline V gene, CDR1 is SNHLY and CDR2 is FYNNEI. This TCR derives from an adult with an advanced solid tumor such as melanoma, head and neck, liver or kidney cancer. Sequencing used CD4+ or CD8+ T cells sorted from blood, obtained in a trial of the OX40 agonist ivuxolimab. The chain carries TRBV2 and TRBJ1-2, with D possibly being TRBD1 (6 bases). This chain's CDR3 is CASSVPGGASDGYTF. The CDR3 nucleotides read TGTGCCAGCAGTGTCCCCGGGGGCGCAAGTGATGGCTACACCTTC. Based on the CDR3 plus reference TRBV2 and TRBJ1-2, the full variable domain is EPEVTQTPSHQVTQMGQEVILRCVPISNHLYFYWYRQILGQKVEFLVSFYNNEISEKSEIFDDQFSVERPDGSNFTLKIRSTKLEDSAMYFCASSVPGGASDGYTFGSGTRLTVV.